Here is one T cell receptor beta chain with its context. The data derive from a study of blood T cell repertoires in COVID-19. Study context: Some COVID-19 samples were acute and others convalescent; all came from the United States, Italy and Spain. Sources were T cells, B-cell-depleted T cells, or PBMCs; the material itself was cDNA or gDNA.

Original data processing: Nucleated cell number was recorded as an estimate derived from reference gene primer amplification. Sequencing used immunoSEQ multiplex PCR; TCRdb keeps in-frame clones, though not all of them. The V and J calls and clone size come from that table; D and trimming were worked out from the DNA. The sample records around 200,000 clones, around 90% being singletons. The CDR3 is 14 amino acids. Germline CDR1 and CDR2: SGHTA and FQGNSA. The ends were cut back, 5 bases at V and 0 bases at J, with 8 bases in the middle. V is TRBV7-2 and J is TRBJ1-3; the D is unclear. The clonotype comes from a man in his forties or fifties with acute or convalescent COVID-19. The material sequenced was peripheral blood. The CDR3 bases are TGTGCCAGCAGCCCCGGGAGCTCTGGAAACACCATATATTTT. Translation: CASSPGSSGNTIYF.